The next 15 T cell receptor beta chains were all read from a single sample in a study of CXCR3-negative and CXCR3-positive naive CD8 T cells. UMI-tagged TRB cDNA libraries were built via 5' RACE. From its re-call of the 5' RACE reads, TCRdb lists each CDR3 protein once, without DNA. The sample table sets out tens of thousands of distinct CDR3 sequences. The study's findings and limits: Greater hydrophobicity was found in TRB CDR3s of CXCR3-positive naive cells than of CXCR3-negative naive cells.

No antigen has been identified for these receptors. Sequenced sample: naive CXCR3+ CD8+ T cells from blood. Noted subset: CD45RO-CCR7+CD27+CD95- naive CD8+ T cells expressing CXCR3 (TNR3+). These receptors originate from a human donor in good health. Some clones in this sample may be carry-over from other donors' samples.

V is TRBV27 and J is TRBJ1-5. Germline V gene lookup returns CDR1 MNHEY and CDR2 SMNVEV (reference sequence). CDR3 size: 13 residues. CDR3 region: CASSSYSNQPQHF.

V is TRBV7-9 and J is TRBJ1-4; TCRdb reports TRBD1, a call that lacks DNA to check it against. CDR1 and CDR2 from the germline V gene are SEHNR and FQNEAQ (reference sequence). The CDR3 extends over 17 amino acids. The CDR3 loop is CASSPISSGATNEKLFF. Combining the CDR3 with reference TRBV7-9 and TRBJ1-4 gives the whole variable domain DTGVSQNPRHKITKRGQNVTFRCDPISEHNRLYWYRQTLGQGPEFLTYFQNEAQLEKSRLLSDRFSAERPKGSFSTLEIQRTEQGDSAMYLCASSPISSGATNEKLFFGSGTQLSVL.

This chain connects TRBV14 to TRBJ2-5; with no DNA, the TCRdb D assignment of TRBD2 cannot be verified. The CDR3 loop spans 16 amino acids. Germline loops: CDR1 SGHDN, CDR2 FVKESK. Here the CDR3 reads CASSPGLAGDQEPQYF. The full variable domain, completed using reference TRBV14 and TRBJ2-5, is EAGVTQFPSHSVIEKGQTVTLRCDPISGHDNLYWYRRVMGKEIKFLLHFVKESKQDESGMPNNRFLAERTGGTYSTLKVQPAELEDSGVYFCASSPGLAGDQEPQYFGPGTRLLVL.

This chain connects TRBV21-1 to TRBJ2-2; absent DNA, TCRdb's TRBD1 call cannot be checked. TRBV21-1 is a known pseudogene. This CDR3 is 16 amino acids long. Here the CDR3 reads CASSSPAGGFIGELFF.

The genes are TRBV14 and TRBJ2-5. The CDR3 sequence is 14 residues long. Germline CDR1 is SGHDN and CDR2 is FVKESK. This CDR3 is CASSQNMYGETQYF.

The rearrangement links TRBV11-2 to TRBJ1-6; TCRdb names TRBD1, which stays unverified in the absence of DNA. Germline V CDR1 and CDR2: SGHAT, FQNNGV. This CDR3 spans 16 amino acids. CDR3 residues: CASSWGDPGQGPPLHF.

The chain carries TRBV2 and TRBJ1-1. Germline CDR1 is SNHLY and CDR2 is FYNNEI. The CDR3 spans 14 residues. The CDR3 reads CASTDGWGNTEAFF.

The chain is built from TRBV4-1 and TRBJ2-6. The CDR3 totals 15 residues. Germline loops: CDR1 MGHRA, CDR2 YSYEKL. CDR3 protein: CASSPRPTGANVLTF.

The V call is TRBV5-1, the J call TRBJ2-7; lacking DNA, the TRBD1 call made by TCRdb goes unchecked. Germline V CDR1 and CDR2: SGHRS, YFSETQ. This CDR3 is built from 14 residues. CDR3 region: CASTSEGQVYEQYF.

The CDR3: CASSPDTYMNTEAFF. The V and J genes are TRBV4-3 and TRBJ1-1. Germline V lookup: CDR1 LGHNA, CDR2 YSLEER. The length of the CDR3 is 15 residues.

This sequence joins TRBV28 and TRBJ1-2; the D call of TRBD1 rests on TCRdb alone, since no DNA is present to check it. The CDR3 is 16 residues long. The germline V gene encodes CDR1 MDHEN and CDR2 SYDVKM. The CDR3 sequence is CASSSPSAGTYYGYTF.

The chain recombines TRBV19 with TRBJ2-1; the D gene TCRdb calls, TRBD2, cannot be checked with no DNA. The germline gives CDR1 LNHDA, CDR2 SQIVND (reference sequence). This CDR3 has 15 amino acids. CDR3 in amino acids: CASSPTGVSYNEQFF.

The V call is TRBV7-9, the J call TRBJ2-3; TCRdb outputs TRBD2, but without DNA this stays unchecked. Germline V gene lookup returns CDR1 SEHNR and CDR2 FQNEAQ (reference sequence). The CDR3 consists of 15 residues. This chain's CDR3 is CASGPTSGVPDTQYF.

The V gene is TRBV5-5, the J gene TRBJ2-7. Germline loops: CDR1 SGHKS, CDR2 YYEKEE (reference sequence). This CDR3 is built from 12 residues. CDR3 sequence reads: CASSSEPYEQYF. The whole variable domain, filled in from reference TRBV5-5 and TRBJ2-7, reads DAGVTQSPTHLIKTRGQQVTLRCSPISGHKSVSWYQQVLGQGPQFIFQYYEKEERGRGNFPDRFSARQFPNYSSELNVNALLLGDSALYLCASSSEPYEQYFGPGTRLTVT.

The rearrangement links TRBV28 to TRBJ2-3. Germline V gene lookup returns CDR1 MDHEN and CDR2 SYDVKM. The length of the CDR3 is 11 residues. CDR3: CASSLTDTQYF.